The next 5 T cell receptor beta chains were all read from a single sample in a study of cytomegalovirus exposure and HLA in healthy donors. Use of 60 Vbeta and 13 Jbeta primers characterized the PCR. Only in-frame clones appear in the TCRdb table, and some are missing; sequencing was by immunoSEQ multiplex PCR. The sample lists 95,000 to 150,000 clones, approximately 84% occurring once. The sample comprised PBMCs. The receptors here all came from a middle-aged man in good health and CMV-seronegative.

The chain couples TRBV29-1 to TRBJ2-7; D gene uncertain. This CDR3 contains 11 residues. The germline V gene has CDR1 SQVTM and CDR2 ANQGSEA. Deletions cut 4 bases from V and 3 bases from J, with 7 bases between. The CDR3 region has the DNA TGCAGCGTTGTGTCTCTCTACGAGCAGTACTTC. It codes for CSVVSLYEQYF.

J is TRBJ1-5 and V is TRBV16; D perhaps matches TRBD1 (6 bases). V shed 2 bases and J shed 3 bases, with 11 bases lying between them. Looked up from germline, CDR1 is KGHSY and CDR2 is FQNENV. The CDR3 extends over 15 amino acids. CDR3 region: CASSQVGGNNQPQHF. CDR3 in DNA: TGTGCCAGCAGCCAAGTAGGGGGTAACAATCAGCCCCAGCATTTT.

The CDR3 reads CASSSWTDGTSSDYEQYF. The CDR3 DNA reads as TGTGCCAGCAGTTCCTGGACGGACGGGACTAGCAGTGACTACGAGCAGTACTTC. This chain joins TRBV27 and TRBJ2-7; 9 bases are shared with TRBD2. The germline V gene encodes CDR1 MNHEY and CDR2 SMNVEV (reference sequence). V lost 4 bases and J lost 3; bases outside the gene matches: 16. The CDR3 totals 18 residues.

The rearrangement joins TRBV27 to TRBJ1-5, with 8 bases aligning to TRBD1. J lost 2 bases, V lost 5 bases, and 5 bases had no gene match. CDR1 is MNHEY, CDR2 SMNVEV, per germline (reference sequence). This CDR3 is built from 15 residues. The CDR3, as DNA: TGTGCCAGCAGTGCTCAGGGGGCTGGCAATCAGCCCCAGCATTTT. Translated, it gives CASSAQGAGNQPQHF.

The chain carries TRBV5-1 and TRBJ2-5; 9 bases are a match to TRBD1. Germline loops: CDR1 SGHRS, CDR2 YFSETQ. V trimming: 3 bases; J trimming: 1 base; junction bases outside the gene matches: 7. This CDR3 spans 16 amino acids. CDR3 residues: CASSSSMGQGQETQYF. The CDR3 DNA reads TGCGCCAGCAGCTCTTCAATGGGACAGGGCCAAGAGACCCAGTACTTC.